The 27 T cell receptor beta chains given below trace back to one sample, sequenced in a study of T cells in Graves' hyperthyroidism and ophthalmopathy. RNA transcripts served as the template for amplifying TCR beta CDR3 regions. HTBI primers were employed in a first-round RT-PCR of the TCR CDR3. One entry per CDR3 protein, called by TCRdb with MiXCR from the multiplex PCR reads. The sample gives around 360,000 distinct CDR3 sequences, around 15% of which show up once; about 21% is in the top ten. Input material: blood. All receptors derive from a woman in her sixties or seventies with Graves' ophthalmopathy.

In its sample, this clonotype was seen many times. Mismatch with germline at one junction end may stem from a read error. V gene TRBV5-5 combines with J gene TRBJ2-1, with D perhaps TRBD1 (6 bases). The CDR3 runs to 15 residues. Germline values: CDR1 SGHKS, CDR2 YYEKEE (reference sequence). The CDR3 DNA reads as TGTGCCAGCAGCTTGGACAGGGTCTCCTACAATGAGCAGTCCTTC. Its translation is CASSLDRVSYNEQSF.

This clonotype was picked up many times. This chain links TRBV5-1 with TRBJ2-1; D may be TRBD2 (5 bases). The CDR3 sequence is 13 residues long. Trimming removed 7 bases from V and 5 bases from J, with 13 bases in between. Germline V gene sequence: CDR1 SGHRS, CDR2 YFSETQ. CDR3 residues: CASRDLANNEQFF. The DNA for the CDR3 is TGCGCCAGCCGAGACCTAGCCAACAATGAGCAGTTCTTC. Together with reference TRBV5-1 and TRBJ2-1, the CDR3 gives the full variable domain: KAGVTQTPRYLIKTRGQQVTLSCSPISGHRSVSWYQQTPGQGLQFLFEYFSETQRNKGNFPGRFSGRQFSNSRSEMNVSTLELGDSALYLCASRDLANNEQFFGPGTRLTVL.

On this clonotype itself: A much larger clone differs from this one at a single base, so this may be a read error. This sequence joins TRBV27 and TRBJ2-1; D is perhaps TRBD1 or TRBD2 (6 bases each). V was trimmed by 3 bases and J by 4 bases, leaving 13 bases between them. This CDR3 spans 15 amino acids. Germline-derived CDR1 and CDR2 are MNHEY and SMNVEV (reference sequence). CDR3 in DNA: TGTGCCAGCAGTTTCACGGGGGCGCGATACAATGAGCAGTTCTTC. This translates into CASSFTGARYNEQFF.

The gene calls are TRBV29-1 and TRBJ2-1; D may be TRBD2 (5 bases). From germline, CDR1 is SQVTM and CDR2 ANQGSEA. CDR3 length: 11 residues. The V end was cut by 4 bases, the J end by 10 bases, with 11 bases between. The CDR3 is CSVGASREQFF. The CDR3 bases are TGCAGCGTTGGGGCTAGCAGGGAGCAGTTCTTC.

The chain couples TRBV6-9 to TRBJ2-1, with 10 bases matching TRBD2. Trimming at V came to 1 base and at J to 7 bases, leaving 4 bases not matched to a gene. The germline V gene encodes CDR1 MNHGY and CDR2 SVAAGI. The CDR3 has 15 amino acids. The CDR3 protein is CASSYFPSGSNEQFF. In nucleotides, the CDR3 is TGTGCCAGCAGTTATTTTCCTAGCGGGAGTAATGAGCAGTTCTTC.

The sample holds many counts of this clonotype. The chain couples TRBV28 to TRBJ2-3, with 8 bases fitting TRBD2. Germline CDR1 reads MDHEN; CDR2 reads SYDVKM. There are 16 residues in the CDR3. Trimming at V came to 3 bases and at J to 2 bases, leaving 7 bases not matched to a gene. The CDR3 region is CASSLFLAGVTDTQYF. CDR3 nucleotide sequence: TGTGCCAGCAGTTTGTTTCTAGCGGGTGTCACAGATACGCAGTATTTT.

This chain uses TRBV5-8 with TRBJ2-5, with D possibly matching TRBD2 (5 bases). Germline V gene sequence: CDR1 SGHTS, CDR2 YDEGEE. V was cut by 1 base and J by 5 bases, with 12 bases left in between. This CDR3 has 14 amino acids. CDR3 coding DNA: TGTGCCAGCAGCTTGCTCTCGGGGTTGGAGACCCAGTACTTC. This encodes CASSLLSGLETQYF.

This clonotype has more than one count but fewer than ten. The chain carries TRBV30 and TRBJ1-3; 7 bases match TRBD1. V lost 5 bases, J lost 9 bases, and 13 bases stayed unmatched. Germline CDR1 and CDR2: GTSNPN and SVGIG (reference sequence). The CDR3 covers 14 residues. This chain's CDR3 is CAWDRGTDRSTIYF. Here the CDR3 DNA reads TGTGCCTGGGACCGGGGGACAGACCGAAGCACCATATATTTT. Full variable domain (missing parts from reference TRBV30 and TRBJ1-3): SQTIHQWPATLVQPVGSPLSLECTVEGTSNPNLYWYRQAAGRGLQLLFYSVGIGQISSEVPQNLSASRPQDRQFILSSKKLLLSDSGFYLCAWDRGTDRSTIYFGEGSWLTVV.

J is TRBJ2-7 and V is TRBV5-6, with 12 bases fitting TRBD1. The ends lost 3 bases at V and 5 bases at J; junction bases unmatched: 6. The germline V gene has CDR1 SGHDT and CDR2 YYEEEE. This CDR3 region has 15 residues. The CDR3 sequence is CASSWPGTGGNEQYF. The DNA for the CDR3 is TGTGCCAGCAGCTGGCCCGGGACAGGGGGCAACGAGCAGTACTTC.

This clonotype came up a few times. Just one base apart from a much larger clone, this may be a read error. The chain couples TRBV6-1 to TRBJ1-1; perhaps TRBD1 as D (6 bases). CDR1 and CDR2 (germline): MNHNS, SASEGT. CDR3 size: 14 residues. CDR3 in DNA: TGTGTCAGCAGGGCCGGGACATCGAACACTGAAGCTTTCTTT. It yields the protein CVSRAGTSNTEAFF.

This chain connects TRBV28 to TRBJ1-5, with D uncertain. This CDR3 comprises 13 residues. Germline CDR1 MDHEN, CDR2 SYDVKM. Trimming took off 6 bases at V and 1 base at J, with 7 bases between the two ends. CDR3 DNA sequence: TGTGCCAGCAGGCTCCCCAGCAATCAGCCCCAGCATTTT. This translates into CASRLPSNQPQHF.

Worth noting for this clonotype: This may come from a read error, since a much larger clone is one base off. This chain uses TRBV27 with TRBJ2-1; TRBD2 agrees at 8 bases. The junction had 14 bases not matched to a gene; V was cut back by 1 base and J by 9 bases. Germline-derived CDR1 and CDR2 are MNHEY and SMNVEV (reference sequence). This CDR3 region has 17 residues. The CDR3 nucleotides read TGTGCCAGCAGTTTATTCCCGGGACTAGTGCCTGGCTCTGAGCAGTTCTTC. This codes for CASSLFPGLVPGSEQFF.

The J gene is TRBJ2-5, the V gene TRBV20-1, with 9 bases aligning to TRBD2. CDR3 length: 18 amino acids. Unmatched junction bases numbered 12, after V lost 0 bases and J lost 1 base. CDR1 is DFQATT, CDR2 SNEGSKA, per germline (reference sequence). CDR3 protein: CSARDFVEVAGVQETQYF. CDR3 coding DNA: TGCAGTGCTAGAGATTTTGTAGAGGTAGCGGGAGTCCAAGAGACCCAGTACTTC.

This clonotype was picked up many times. The chain links TRBV12-3 or TRBV12-4 to TRBJ2-7, with 10 bases aligning to TRBD1. This CDR3 region has 15 residues. V shed 5 bases and J 5 bases; nucleotides not matched to a gene: 9. This CDR3 reads CASSPRTGGLNEQYF. The CDR3 nucleotides are TGTGCCAGCAGTCCACGGACAGGGGGATTGAACGAGCAGTACTTC.

This clonotype was picked up a small number of times. V gene TRBV4-1 combines with J gene TRBJ1-6; D perhaps matches TRBD1 (5 bases). There are 15 residues in the CDR3. Germline values: CDR1 MGHRA, CDR2 YSYEKL. V lost 1 base and J 7 bases, leaving 11 bases between the germline ends. This CDR3 is CASSQAAGRNSPLHF. In DNA, the CDR3 is TGCGCCAGCAGCCAAGCTGCGGGGCGGAATTCACCCCTCCACTTT.

This clonotype was detected only a few times. The V call is TRBV18, the J call TRBJ2-1; TRBD2 aligns across 8 bases. Unmatched junction bases numbered 6, after V lost 1 base and J lost 7 bases. Per the germline V gene, CDR1 is KGHSH and CDR2 is LQKENI. The CDR3 contains 15 residues. As DNA, the CDR3 is TGTGCCAGCTCACCACAGGTAGCGGGATCGAATGAGCAGTTCTTC. This encodes CASSPQVAGSNEQFF.

The V call is TRBV7-2, the J call TRBJ2-7; TRBD1 matches 11 bases. J was trimmed by 1 base and V by 5 bases; bases with no gene match: 7. The CDR3 sequence is 16 residues long. CDR1 and CDR2 (germline): SGHTA, FQGNSA. CDR3 DNA sequence: TGTGCCAGCAGCAGGAGGACAGGGGGCTTATCCTACGAGCAGTACTTC. Amino acids: CASSRRTGGLSYEQYF.

This clonotype showed up many times. The CDR3 DNA follows: TGCAGCGTTCGGGACAGCTCCTACAATGAGCAGTTCTTC. Encoded protein: CSVRDSSYNEQFF. The V and J genes are TRBV29-1 and TRBJ2-1, with 7 bases fitting TRBD1. The J segment lost 0 bases and the V segment lost 5 bases, leaving 1 base of the junction unmatched. Germline V gene lookup returns CDR1 SQVTM and CDR2 ANQGSEA. CDR3 length: 13 amino acids.

At least ten counts were recorded for this clonotype. V gene TRBV2 combines with J gene TRBJ2-3; TRBD2 might be the D (5 bases). The V end was cut by 6 bases, the J end by 4 bases, with 11 bases between. Germline V gene lookup returns CDR1 SNHLY and CDR2 FYNNEI. This CDR3 region has 13 residues. CDR3 nucleotide sequence: TGTGCCAGCAGGAGGGCCGGTCCAGATACGCAGTATTTT. Protein product: CASRRAGPDTQYF.

This clonotype was seen at least ten times. The chain employs TRBV28 and TRBJ2-1, with 10 positions matching TRBD1. The CDR3 consists of 17 residues. Germline-derived CDR1 and CDR2 are MDHEN and SYDVKM. The V gene end was trimmed by 6 bases and the J gene end by 8 bases; junction bases not matched to a gene: 16. CDR3 sequence reads: CASRPPGTGVWFDEQFF. In DNA, the CDR3 is TGTGCCAGCAGACCCCCCGGGACAGGGGTCTGGTTCGATGAGCAGTTCTTC.

The chain joins TRBV14 to TRBJ2-5; 9 positions agree with TRBD1. The CDR3 loop spans 15 amino acids. The V segment lost 4 bases and the J segment 4 bases; nucleotides outside the gene matches: 7. Germline V lookup: CDR1 SGHDN, CDR2 FVKESK. CDR3 sequence (DNA): TGTGCCAGCAGCCGACAGGGACAGGGTCGAGAGACCCAGTACTTC. It codes for CASSRQGQGRETQYF.

This clonotype was seen a handful of times. The chain has TRBV19 and TRBJ2-7; 7 bases agree with TRBD1. The length of the CDR3 is 16 residues. The J segment lost 0 bases and the V segment lost 4 bases, leaving 9 bases of the junction unmatched. Per germline, CDR1 LNHDA and CDR2 SQIVND (reference sequence). CDR3 sequence: CASSTFEGASSYEQYF. CDR3 in DNA: TGTGCCAGTAGTACGTTCGAGGGGGCGAGCTCCTACGAGCAGTACTTC.

This chain links TRBV30 with TRBJ2-4; possibly TRBD1 for D (6 bases). The CDR3 runs 14 residues. Germline CDR1 is GTSNPN and CDR2 is SVGIG (reference sequence). The V gene lost 2 bases and the J gene lost 2 bases, with 10 bases spanning the gap. CDR3 region: CAWSRTGSKNIQYF. The CDR3 nucleotides read TGTGCCTGGAGTAGAACAGGGTCCAAAAACATTCAGTACTTC.

This clonotype appeared a few times. V and J are TRBV19 and TRBJ2-5; the match to TRBD2 covers 11 bases. J was trimmed by 4 bases and V by 6 bases; bases with no gene match: 7. The CDR3 has 15 amino acids. Per germline, CDR1 LNHDA and CDR2 SQIVND (reference sequence). CDR3 in DNA: TGTGCCAGTAGCTCACCGGGACTAGCGGCAGAGACCCAGTACTTC. It encodes CASSSPGLAAETQYF.

The chain uses TRBV10-2 and TRBJ2-2; D call uncertain. The CDR3 is 11 amino acids. From germline, CDR1 is WSHSY and CDR2 SAAADI. Trimming stripped 5 bases from V and 6 bases from J, with 4 bases between. The CDR3 bases are TGCGCCAGCAGTTGGGCCGGGGAGCTGTTTTTT. This gives the protein CASSWAGELFF.

This clonotype was counted many times. The chain carries TRBV5-1 and TRBJ2-3; D call uncertain. V was pared by 4 bases and J by 0 bases, with 15 bases between. The CDR3 has 16 amino acids. Germline CDR1 is SGHRS and CDR2 is YFSETQ. CDR3: CASSPEEQMSTDTQYF. CDR3 nucleotides: TGCGCCAGCAGCCCCGAGGAACAGATGAGCACAGATACGCAGTATTTT.

This clonotype was picked up a small number of times. The chain recombines TRBV15 with TRBJ2-5; D remains unclear. The CDR3 extends over 16 amino acids. Per the germline V gene, CDR1 is LNHNV and CDR2 is YYDKDF (reference sequence). V dropped 0 bases and J dropped 5 bases, with 16 bases sitting between them. CDR3 region: CATSRDLRPQSETQYF. CDR3 bases: TGTGCCACCAGCAGAGATCTCCGACCACAGTCGGAGACCCAGTACTTC.